Described below is a single TCR beta chain sequence and its context. In the authors' workflow: Cell counts per sample came from amplifying reference gene primers. TCRdb's table, derived via immunoSEQ multiplex PCR, lists solely in-frame clones and lacks some. That table furnishes V, J and clone size, whereas the DNA furnished D and trimming. The table records approximately 360,000 clones, nearly 90% of them present only once. These data come from a study of blood T cell repertoires in COVID-19. Study information: Researchers got acute and convalescent COVID-19 samples from the United States, Italy and Spain. T cells, B-cell-depleted T cells, or PBMCs provided the cDNA or gDNA that served as material.

J lost 7 bases, V lost 2 bases, and 6 bases had no gene match. The CDR3 is 16 amino acids. CDR1 is LNHDA, CDR2 SQIVND, per germline (reference sequence). This chain links TRBV19 with TRBJ2-1; 12 bases align to TRBD2. The TCR was taken from a man in his late teens or twenties with active or convalescent COVID-19. The specimen sequenced was peripheral blood. DNA for the CDR3: TGTGCCAGTAGTATAAGTCCTAGCGGGAGGGGGAATGAGCAGTTCTTC. Protein: CASSISPSGRGNEQFF.